Shown below are 8 T cell receptor beta chains from a single sample sequenced in a study of glioma-infiltrating T cells after dendritic cell vaccination. TCRdb's table, derived via immunoSEQ multiplex PCR, lists solely in-frame clones and lacks some. The sample consists of around 90,000 clones, about four fifths of them appearing once. The sample in question was blood, obtained before dendritic cell vaccination. The source is a human donor with glioblastoma.

This chain connects TRBV5-4 to TRBJ2-7; 8 bases align to TRBD2. With 2 bases clipped from V and 5 bases from J, the junction kept 9 bases outside the gene matches. In germline, CDR1 is SGHNT, CDR2 YYREEE (reference sequence). The CDR3 contains 15 residues. The CDR3 DNA reads TGTGCCAGCAGCTTAGTGGGGACTAGAATCCACGAGCAGTACTTC. Protein: CASSLVGTRIHEQYF.

This chain links TRBV19 with TRBJ2-1; 11 nucleotides agree with TRBD2. The CDR3 runs 15 residues. In germline, CDR1 is LNHDA, CDR2 SQIVND (reference sequence). V gave up 4 bases and J gave up 4 bases; unmatched junction bases: 3. For the CDR3, the DNA is TGTGCCAGTAGTAGTGGGACTAGCGGTTACAATGAGCAGTTCTTC. Translation: CASSSGTSGYNEQFF.

This chain links TRBV5-1 with TRBJ1-2; the D gene is possibly TRBD1 (6 bases). CDR1 and CDR2 (germline): SGHRS, YFSETQ. This CDR3 comprises 17 residues. Trimming shortened V by 5 bases and J by 0 bases, and 20 bases separated the two germline ends. The CDR3 loop is CASSSQGVILTNYGYTF. CDR3 sequence (DNA): TGCGCCAGCAGTTCACAGGGCGTGATACTAACTAACTATGGCTACACCTTC.

The rearrangement joins TRBV5-1 to TRBJ2-1; possibly TRBD2 for D (6 bases). With 4 bases removed from V and 4 bases from J, the gap between germline ends came to 18 bases. The CDR3 has 16 amino acids. CDR1 SGHRS and CDR2 YFSETQ come from the germline V gene. The DNA of the CDR3 is TGCGCCAGCAGCCCCGGGGGTGCTGTGAGATACAATGAGCAGTTCTTC. This translates into CASSPGGAVRYNEQFF.

In the case of this clone: A read error may account for a junction end that differs from germline. This chain joins TRBV7-7 and TRBJ2-5; a possible D gene is TRBD1 (6 bases). Per germline, CDR1 SSHAT and CDR2 FNYEAQ (reference sequence). The CDR3 is 14 residues long. CDR3 in DNA: TGTGCTAGCAGCTCGACAGGTCTAGGGGAGACCCAGTACTTC. This encodes CASSSTGLGETQYF. The full variable domain, in which reference TRBV7-7 and TRBJ2-5 provide the parts outside the CDR3, is GAGVSQSPRYKVTKRGQDVTLRCDPISSHATLYWYQQALGQGPEFLTYFNYEAQPDKSGLPSDRFSAERPEGSISTLTIQRTEQRDSAMYRCASSSTGLGETQYFGPGTRLLVL.

The chain combines TRBV27 with TRBJ2-1, with a tentative D call TRBD2 (5 bases). Germline CDR1 MNHEY, CDR2 SMNVEV (reference sequence). Between the trimmed V and J ends, which lost 6 bases and 6 bases, there was a span of 18 bases. The CDR3 loop spans 15 amino acids. The CDR3 sequence: CASSLIHPGINEQFF. The CDR3 DNA is TGTGCCAGCAGCCTGATTCATCCGGGGATCAATGAGCAGTTCTTC.

This clone has a handful of counts. The chain couples TRBV7-3 to TRBJ2-2, with D perhaps TRBD1 (5 bases). Germline values: CDR1 SGHTA, CDR2 FQGTGA. This CDR3 region has 14 residues. The germline V and J ends were trimmed by 5 bases and 7 bases, with 14 bases remaining between them. The CDR3, as DNA: TGTGCCAGCAGCCCCTGGCAAGGGGACGGGGAGCTGTTTTTT. This gives the protein CASSPWQGDGELFF.

This clone was detected once. The rearrangement uses TRBV28 and TRBJ2-7; D is possibly TRBD1 (6 bases). V was pared by 5 bases and J by 0 bases, with 17 bases between. Germline CDR1 and CDR2: MDHEN and SYDVKM. This CDR3 region has 16 residues. The CDR3 protein is CASSPLDSPSSYEQYF. The CDR3 DNA follows: TGTGCCAGCAGTCCATTGGACAGCCCGAGCTCCTACGAGCAGTACTTC.